Each of the 22 T cell receptor beta chains below was sequenced from the same sample in a study of blood T cell repertoires in COVID-19. Sequenced by immunoSEQ multiplex PCR; TCRdb stores in-frame clones only, minus some. The table shows some 250,000 clones, with 85% to 90% occurring only once. The sequenced sample consisted of peripheral blood. These receptors originate from a woman aged 30 to 39 with COVID-19, enrolled during active disease.

V is TRBV6-5 and J is TRBJ1-5; no reliable D call. The germline V gene has CDR1 MNHEY and CDR2 SVGAGI. Trimming removed 6 bases at V and 0 bases at J, with 12 bases between. The CDR3 extends over 15 amino acids. The CDR3 loop reads CASSFPVISNQPQHF. For the CDR3, the DNA is TGTGCCAGCAGCTTCCCGGTTATTAGCAATCAGCCCCAGCATTTT.

This chain links TRBV30 with TRBJ2-7, with a possible D match to TRBD1 (6 bases). V was pared by 0 bases and J by 3 bases, with 6 bases between. The CDR3 is 12 residues long. Germline V gives CDR1 GTSNPN, CDR2 SVGIG (reference sequence). CDR3 amino acids: CAWSVQGYEQYF. CDR3 bases: TGTGCCTGGAGTGTACAGGGCTACGAGCAGTACTTC.

The chain joins TRBV2 to TRBJ2-7, with 7 nucleotides matching TRBD2. The CDR3 is 15 residues long. V gave up 3 bases and J gave up 4 bases; unmatched junction bases: 9. Germline V gene lookup returns CDR1 SNHLY and CDR2 FYNNEI. The CDR3 DNA reads as TGTGCCAGCAGTGAGGGCGGGGGTATCGGGTACGAGCAGTACTTC. It specifies CASSEGGGIGYEQYF.

This chain links TRBV6-5 with TRBJ1-2; D perhaps matches TRBD1 (5 bases). Trimming left V 0 bases short and J 7 bases short, with 18 bases between. Germline V gene data show CDR1 as MNHEY and CDR2 as SVGAGI. The CDR3 is made up of 16 amino acids. The DNA of the CDR3 is TGTGCCAGCAGTTACTCCGGCAGGGTTATCCTTGGTGGCTACACCTTC. Translation gives CASSYSGRVILGGYTF.

V and J are TRBV11-2 and TRBJ1-3, with D hard to call. Germline CDR1 and CDR2: SGHAT and FQNNGV. The CDR3 runs 14 residues. Trimming removed 1 base from V and 5 bases from J, with 9 bases in between. The CDR3 DNA reads as TGTGCCAGCAGCTTAGCAGGAGGCAGAAACACCATATATTTT. Amino acids: CASSLAGGRNTIYF.

V gene TRBV5-1 combines with J gene TRBJ1-2, with 9 bases lining up with TRBD1. Germline CDR1 is SGHRS and CDR2 is YFSETQ. V trimming: 2 bases; J trimming: 6 bases; junction bases outside the gene matches: 5. CDR3 length: 14 amino acids. The CDR3 spells CASSFTGGFNGYTF. The DNA of the CDR3 is TGCGCCAGCAGCTTCACAGGGGGCTTTAATGGCTACACCTTC.

This chain connects TRBV5-4 to TRBJ2-7; D is perhaps TRBD1 (6 bases). Germline CDR1 and CDR2: SGHNT and YYREEE (reference sequence). The CDR3 runs 14 residues. The germline V and J ends were trimmed by 1 base and 3 bases, with 11 bases remaining between them. The CDR3, as DNA: TGTGCCAGCAGCTTGCCGGGACAAAGCTACGAGCAGTACTTC. Protein: CASSLPGQSYEQYF.

The chain joins TRBV4-1 to TRBJ1-4, with TRBD1 matching 7 bases. CDR3 length: 16 residues. Germline CDR1 reads MGHRA; CDR2 reads YSYEKL. J gave up 5 bases and V 3 bases, and 9 bases lay outside the gene matches. The DNA for the CDR3 is TGCGCCAGCAGCCATCCCGGGAGGGGGCAGAATGAAAAACTGTTTTTT. This encodes CASSHPGRGQNEKLFF.

This clone has only a few counts. The V and J genes are TRBV6-4 and TRBJ2-1; 7 bases are shared with TRBD1. The CDR3 consists of 15 residues. The junction had 6 bases not matched to a gene; V was cut back by 6 bases and J by 1 base. Germline V lookup: CDR1 MRHNA, CDR2 SNTAGT. The CDR3 spells CASSQEQGSYNEQFF. The DNA for the CDR3 is TGTGCCAGCAGCCAGGAACAGGGGTCCTACAATGAGCAGTTCTTC.

The chain combines TRBV5-5 with TRBJ1-4; 9 nucleotides agree with TRBD1. The CDR3 contains 19 residues. V gave up 1 base and J gave up 6 bases; unmatched junction bases: 16. The germline gives CDR1 SGHKS, CDR2 YYEKEE (reference sequence). CDR3 residues: CASSLIGQGPQVPYEKLFF. The CDR3 DNA reads TGTGCCAGCAGCTTGATAGGACAGGGGCCGCAGGTCCCTTATGAAAAACTGTTTTTT.

The rearrangement joins TRBV3-1 (or the pseudogene TRBV3-2) to TRBJ2-2, with TRBD2 matching 7 bases. Germline V gene lookup returns CDR1 LGHDT and CDR2 YNNKEL (reference sequence). V shed 0 bases, J shed 6 bases, and the junction held 1 base outside the gene matches. This CDR3 comprises 14 residues. Here the CDR3 reads CASSQDGGAGELFF. The CDR3 DNA sequence: TGTGCCAGCAGCCAAGATGGGGGGGCCGGGGAGCTGTTTTTT.

This rearrangement joins TRBV2 to TRBJ1-2; TRBD1 matches 9 bases. V dropped 5 bases and J dropped 8; count of bases not matched to a gene: 6. The CDR3 runs to 13 residues. The V gene's germline CDR1 is SNHLY and CDR2 FYNNEI. Written as DNA, the CDR3 is TGTGCCAGCAGTATACGGACAGGGGAGGGCTACACCTTC. The encoded protein is CASSIRTGEGYTF.

This clone was counted a single time. V is TRBV4-1 and J is TRBJ1-1; D not resolved. Deletions cut 0 bases from V and 6 bases from J, with 11 bases between. Germline V gene lookup returns CDR1 MGHRA and CDR2 YSYEKL. The CDR3 covers 14 residues. The CDR3 protein is CASSQDLRRAEAFF. CDR3 sequence (DNA): TGCGCCAGCAGCCAAGATCTAAGGAGGGCTGAAGCTTTCTTT.

The chain couples TRBV7-9 to TRBJ1-1; no definite D call. The germline V and J ends were trimmed by 5 bases and 8 bases, with 21 bases remaining between them. The CDR3 extends over 15 amino acids. Germline V gives CDR1 SEHNR, CDR2 FQNEAQ (reference sequence). The CDR3 DNA reads TGTGCCAGCAGCAGCTTAAACAATCCGGGTCTCGAAGCTTTCTTT. Protein: CASSSLNNPGLEAFF.

The V call is TRBV27, the J call TRBJ2-1; 8 positions agree with TRBD2. This CDR3 region has 15 residues. Germline V lookup: CDR1 MNHEY, CDR2 SMNVEV (reference sequence). The V gene end was trimmed by 6 bases and the J gene end by 12 bases; junction bases not matched to a gene: 16. DNA of the CDR3: TGTGCCAGCAGCCCACGCGGGGGGCCCTCGTATGCGCAGTTCTTC. Its protein is CASSPRGGPSYAQFF.

The V gene is TRBV13, the J gene TRBJ2-3, with 10 bases lining up with TRBD2. Germline V CDR1 and CDR2: PRHDT, FYEKMQ (reference sequence). Trimming cost V 2 bases and J 2 bases; bases outside gene matches: 4. CDR3 size: 16 residues. Here the CDR3 DNA reads TGTGCCAGCAGCTTACTTCTAGCGGGGGTCACAGATACGCAGTATTTT. Encoded protein: CASSLLLAGVTDTQYF.

This chain joins TRBV28 and TRBJ2-7, with D maybe TRBD2 (6 bases). Germline V gives CDR1 MDHEN, CDR2 SYDVKM. Trimming took off 3 bases at V and 5 bases at J, with 17 bases between the two ends. The CDR3 length is 15 residues. CDR3 DNA: TGTGCCAGCAGTTTCCCGGCATCCGGGGGAAACGAGCAGTACTTC. Its protein is CASSFPASGGNEQYF. Filled out from reference TRBV28 and TRBJ2-7, the complete variable domain reads DVKVTQSSRYLVKRTGEKVFLECVQDMDHENMFWYRQDPGLGLRLIYFSYDVKMKEKGDIPEGYSVSREKKERFSLILESASTNQTSMYLCASSFPASGGNEQYFGPGTRLTVT.

The CDR3 coding sequence is TGTGCCAGCAGCTTGGCTAGGACTACCTACGAGCAGTACTTC. This sequence encodes CASSLARTTYEQYF. This chain connects TRBV5-6 to TRBJ2-7, with a weak D call TRBD2 (6 bases). CDR3 length equals 14 residues. Trimming cost V 0 bases and J 2 bases, with 9 bases left between them. Germline V gives CDR1 SGHDT, CDR2 YYEEEE.

This clone was seen just once. The V and J genes are TRBV5-5 and TRBJ2-4; TRBD2 is a possible D gene (6 bases). There are 16 residues in the CDR3. V gave up 3 bases and J gave up 4 bases, with 17 bases separating them. Germline CDR1 is SGHKS and CDR2 is YYEKEE (reference sequence). The CDR3: CASSSTAGTGKNIQYF. In DNA form, the CDR3 reads TGTGCCAGCAGCTCAACCGCCGGGACTGGGAAAAACATTCAGTACTTC.

This chain connects TRBV5-1 to TRBJ2-2; D might be TRBD1 (7 bases). Between the trimmed V and J ends, which lost 4 bases and 3 bases, there was a span of 13 bases. Germline CDR1 reads SGHRS; CDR2 reads YFSETQ. This CDR3 comprises 15 residues. In nucleotides, the CDR3 is TGCGCCAGCAGCAGAGGAGGGGGCGACACCGGGGAGCTGTTTTTT. It translates to CASSRGGGDTGELFF.

V usage is TRBV27 and J usage is TRBJ2-3, with 9 nucleotides matching TRBD2. The germline V gene encodes CDR1 MNHEY and CDR2 SMNVEV (reference sequence). This CDR3 has 15 amino acids. J gave up 8 bases and V 5 bases, and 11 bases lay outside the gene matches. CDR3 coding DNA: TGTGCCAGCAGTCCGCGGACTAGCGTAGACCTTACGCAGTATTTT. Protein product: CASSPRTSVDLTQYF.

This clone showed up just a few times. V gene TRBV7-9 combines with J gene TRBJ1-6; D is unresolved. The germline gives CDR1 SEHNR, CDR2 FQNEAQ (reference sequence). This CDR3 contains 16 residues. V was cut by 5 bases and J by 0 bases, with 11 bases left in between. As DNA, the CDR3 is TGTGCCAGCAGCCCTTCGGGTGGCTCCTATAATTCACCCCTCCACTTT. Protein sequence: CASSPSGGSYNSPLHF.